This T cell receptor (beta chain) was identified in a study of blood T cell repertoires in COVID-19. Background on the study: Specimens from acute and convalescent COVID-19 originated in the United States, Italy and Spain.

The germline CDR1 and CDR2 sequences are SNHLY and FYNNEI. This CDR3 comprises 13 residues. The V end lost 7 bases, the J end lost 0 bases, and 8 bases lay between the germline ends. Authors' analysis steps: Reference gene primer amplification gave estimated nucleated cell counts. Here immunoSEQ multiplex PCR was the method, and the copy in TCRdb shows in-frame clones only, minus some. V and J calls and clone size are given by that table; D and trimming were obtained from the DNA. The table lists around 300,000 clones, 86% of them singletons. The source of this sequence is a woman younger than 45 with active or convalescent COVID-19. Input material: peripheral blood. The chain has TRBV2 and TRBJ2-3; no reliable D call. Here the CDR3 reads CASTPDSTDTQYF. For the CDR3, the DNA is TGTGCCAGCACCCCAGATAGCACAGATACGCAGTATTTT.